A single sample is the source of the 18 T cell receptor beta chains below, sequenced in a study of technical replicates of blood from a few donors. Profiled with immunoSEQ multiplex PCR; TCRdb holds only in-frame clones, not every one. This sample has about 56,000 clones, with over 90% found just once. Sequenced input: PBMCs. The receptors were gathered from a human donor in good health. Some clones in this sample may be carry-over from other donors' samples.

This chain joins TRBV29-1 and TRBJ2-5; D might be TRBD2 (6 bases). The V gene's germline CDR1 is SQVTM and CDR2 ANQGSEA. The CDR3 is 22 residues long. Trimming left V 1 base short and J 4 bases short, with 37 bases between. CDR3 residues: CSVEAASSTSRKMPARRETQYF. The CDR3 DNA sequence: TGCAGCGTTGAAGCGGCCAGCTCGACTAGTAGAAAAATGCCAGCCAGAAGAGAGACCCAGTACTTC.

J is TRBJ2-7 and V is TRBV2, with D tentatively TRBD2 (6 bases). Germline V gene lookup returns CDR1 SNHLY and CDR2 FYNNEI. The CDR3 has 15 amino acids. V was clipped by 6 bases and J by 2 bases, with 17 bases between them. The CDR3 loop reads CASRDKEGKAYEQYF. The CDR3 region has the DNA TGTGCCAGCAGGGATAAGGAGGGCAAGGCCTACGAGCAGTACTTC.

The chain links TRBV5-5 to TRBJ2-5, with D maybe TRBD2 (5 bases). The V and J ends lost 0 bases and 3 bases respectively, with 6 bases between them. Germline V gives CDR1 SGHKS, CDR2 YYEKEE (reference sequence). There are 13 residues in the CDR3. The CDR3 sequence: CASSLAGKETQYF. As DNA, the CDR3 is TGTGCCAGCAGCTTGGCCGGGAAAGAGACCCAGTACTTC.

This sequence joins TRBV9 and TRBJ1-3, with TRBD1 matching over 8 bases. This CDR3 has 15 residues. The germline gives CDR1 SGDLS, CDR2 YYNGEE. The J segment lost 4 bases and the V segment lost 3 bases, leaving 6 bases of the junction unmatched. In DNA, the CDR3 is TGTGCCAGCAGCGGGCGCCGGGACAGGGGAAACACCATATATTTT. Protein: CASSGRRDRGNTIYF.

This chain connects TRBV6-1 to TRBJ2-1; a weak D match, TRBD2 (5 bases). Germline-derived CDR1 and CDR2 are MNHNS and SASEGT. V shed 8 bases and J shed 2 bases, with 13 bases lying between them. The CDR3 totals 14 residues. The CDR3: CASHEYGAYNEQFF. The CDR3 nucleotides read TGTGCCAGCCACGAATACGGGGCCTACAATGAGCAGTTCTTC.

This rearrangement joins TRBV5-6 to TRBJ2-7; TRBD1 agrees at 9 bases. V trimming: 4 bases; J trimming: 4 bases; junction bases outside the gene matches: 3. This CDR3 has 13 amino acids. Germline V gives CDR1 SGHDT, CDR2 YYEEEE. The CDR3 protein is CASSPDRGYEQYF. CDR3 nucleotides: TGTGCCAGCAGCCCGGACAGGGGTTACGAGCAGTACTTC. The full variable domain, with the rest looked up from reference TRBV5-6 and TRBJ2-7, is DAGVTQSPTHLIKTRGQQVTLRCSPKSGHDTVSWYQQALGQGPQFIFQYYEEEERQRGNFPDRFSGHQFPNYSSELNVNALLLGDSALYLCASSPDRGYEQYFGPGTRLTVT.

V gene TRBV7-2 combines with J gene TRBJ1-1, with D possibly being TRBD1 (5 bases). Germline V CDR1 and CDR2: SGHTA, FQGNSA. V lost 10 bases and J lost 1, with 13 bases in between. The CDR3 is 13 amino acids. CDR3 sequence reads: CATNPGGNTEAFF. The CDR3 region has the DNA TGTGCCACCAACCCGGGGGGGAACACTGAAGCTTTCTTT.

The chain has TRBV27 and TRBJ2-7; 9 nucleotides match TRBD2. Germline CDR1 and CDR2: MNHEY and SMNVEV (reference sequence). Trimming at V came to 5 bases and at J to 0 bases, leaving 5 bases not matched to a gene. The length of the CDR3 is 15 residues. The CDR3, as DNA: TGTGCCAGCAGTCGTAGCGGGGGACGCTCCTACGAGCAGTACTTC. Its protein product is CASSRSGGRSYEQYF.

V gene TRBV2 combines with J gene TRBJ1-2; perhaps TRBD1 as D (5 bases). Between the trimmed V and J ends, which lost 7 bases and 8 bases, there was a span of 17 bases. The germline gives CDR1 SNHLY, CDR2 FYNNEI. This CDR3 comprises 13 residues. The CDR3 DNA sequence: TGTGCCAGCACCCTTGAACAGGCGCGAGGCTACACCTTC. It specifies CASTLEQARGYTF. Variable domain in full (rest from reference TRBV2 and TRBJ1-2): EPEVTQTPSHQVTQMGQEVILRCVPISNHLYFYWYRQILGQKVEFLVSFYNNEISEKSEIFDDQFSVERPDGSNFTLKIRSTKLEDSAMYFCASTLEQARGYTFGSGTRLTVV.

The table lists this clone with a few counts. V is TRBV7-2 and J is TRBJ2-7, with 9 bases that match TRBD2. V dropped 5 bases and J dropped 7; count of bases not matched to a gene: 6. Germline V gene data show CDR1 as SGHTA and CDR2 as FQGNSA. This CDR3 comprises 13 residues. The CDR3, as DNA: TGTGCCAGCAGCCCAGGACTAGCGCGTGAGCAGTACTTC. This sequence encodes CASSPGLAREQYF.

This clone was picked up one time. This rearrangement joins TRBV13 to TRBJ2-1, with D tentatively TRBD2 (5 bases). The CDR3 runs 14 residues. Trimming shortened V by 5 bases and J by 2 bases, and 10 bases separated the two germline ends. Germline V gene data show CDR1 as PRHDT and CDR2 as FYEKMQ (reference sequence). The CDR3 protein is CASSPPGAYNEQFF. For the CDR3, the DNA is TGTGCCAGCAGCCCCCCCGGGGCCTACAATGAGCAGTTCTTC.

The rearrangement links TRBV7-2 to TRBJ2-7, with 9 bases identical to TRBD1. With 1 base clipped from V and 7 bases from J, the junction kept 8 bases outside the gene matches. The germline CDR1 and CDR2 sequences are SGHTA and FQGNSA. The CDR3 is made up of 15 amino acids. The CDR3, as DNA: TGTGCCAGCAGCTTAGGCGGACAGGGGTTAGGTGAGCAGTACTTC. This encodes CASSLGGQGLGEQYF. The full variable domain, completed using reference TRBV7-2 and TRBJ2-7, is GAGVSQSPSNKVTEKGKDVELRCDPISGHTALYWYRQSLGQGLEFLIYFQGNSAPDKSGLPSDRFSAERTGGSVSTLTIQRTQQEDSAVYLCASSLGGQGLGEQYFGPGTRLTVT.

The J gene is TRBJ2-1, the V gene TRBV7-6, with 12 bases aligning to TRBD2. CDR1 and CDR2 (germline): SGHVS, FNYEAQ. The CDR3 is 17 residues long. Germline trimming cut 8 bases from V and 0 bases from J; bases unmatched to any gene: 8. CDR3 nucleotide sequence: TGTGCCAGCTCCCTAGCGGGAGGGCTCCGCTCCTACAATGAGCAGTTCTTC. Residues: CASSLAGGLRSYNEQFF.

This chain links TRBV27 with TRBJ1-6; possible D gene TRBD1, 6 bases. CDR3 length: 16 amino acids. The germline V gene has CDR1 MNHEY and CDR2 SMNVEV (reference sequence). The V end was cut by 5 bases, the J end by 9 bases, with 20 bases between. CDR3: CASSLAAGANSSPLHF. The CDR3 DNA follows: TGTGCCAGCAGTCTCGCTGCAGGGGCGAACAGTTCACCCCTCCACTTT.

V is TRBV7-2 and J is TRBJ1-6; 10 bases fit TRBD1. The trim removed 6 bases at V and 8 bases at J, leaving 7 bases unmatched. The CDR3 has 15 residues. Germline CDR1 SGHTA, CDR2 FQGNSA. The DNA of the CDR3 is TGTGCCAGCAGGGGGAGGACAGGGGGGCATTCACCCCTCCACTTT. Translating it yields CASRGRTGGHSPLHF.

The chain links TRBV18 to TRBJ2-6, with 8 nucleotides matching TRBD1. The CDR3 has 17 amino acids. The germline gives CDR1 KGHSH, CDR2 LQKENI. The trim removed 4 bases at V and 2 bases at J, leaving 7 bases unmatched. The CDR3 is CASSLWTGRAGANVLTF. The CDR3 nucleotides are TGTGCCAGCTCACTATGGACAGGGAGAGCTGGGGCCAACGTCCTGACTTTC.

V usage is TRBV7-2 and J usage is TRBJ2-5; TRBD1 might be the D (5 bases). The CDR3 has 14 amino acids. Trimming shortened V by 3 bases and J by 7 bases, and 15 bases separated the two germline ends. CDR1 and CDR2 (germline): SGHTA, FQGNSA. The CDR3 here is CASSLGHERTTQYF. As DNA, the CDR3 is TGTGCCAGCAGCTTGGGGCACGAGCGCACGACCCAGTACTTC.

CDR3 residues: CASSWYGQVYGYTF. In DNA, the CDR3 is TGTGCCAGCAGCTGGTATGGGCAGGTCTATGGCTACACCTTC. The rearrangement uses TRBV5-4 and TRBJ1-2; no clear D. V shed 3 bases and J shed 4 bases, with 13 bases lying between them. Germline V CDR1 and CDR2: SGHNT, YYREEE (reference sequence). This CDR3 has 14 amino acids.